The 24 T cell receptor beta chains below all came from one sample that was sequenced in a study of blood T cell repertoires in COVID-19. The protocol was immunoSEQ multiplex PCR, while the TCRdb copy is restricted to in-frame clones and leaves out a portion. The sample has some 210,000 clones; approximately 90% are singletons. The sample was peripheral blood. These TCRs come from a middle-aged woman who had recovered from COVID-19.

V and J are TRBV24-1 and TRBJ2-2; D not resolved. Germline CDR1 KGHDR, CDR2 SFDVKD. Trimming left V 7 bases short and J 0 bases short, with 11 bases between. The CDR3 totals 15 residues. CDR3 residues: CATSGGFSNTGELFF. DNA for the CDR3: TGTGCCACCAGCGGCGGCTTTTCGAACACCGGGGAGCTGTTTTTT.

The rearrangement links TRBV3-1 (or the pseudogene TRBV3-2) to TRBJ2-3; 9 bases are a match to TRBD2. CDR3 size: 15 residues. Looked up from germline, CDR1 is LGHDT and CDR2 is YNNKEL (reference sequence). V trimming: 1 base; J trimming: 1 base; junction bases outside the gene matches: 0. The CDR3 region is CASSQGLAGTDTQYF. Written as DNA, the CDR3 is TGTGCCAGCAGCCAAGGACTAGCGGGCACAGATACGCAGTATTTT.

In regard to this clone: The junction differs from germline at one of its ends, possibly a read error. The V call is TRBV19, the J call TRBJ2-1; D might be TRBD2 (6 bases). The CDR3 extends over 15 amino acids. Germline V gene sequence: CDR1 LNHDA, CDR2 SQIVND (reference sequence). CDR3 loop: CASSMGLASYNEQFF. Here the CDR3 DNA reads TGTGCAAGTAGTATGGGGCTAGCGAGTTACAATGAGCAGTTCTTC.

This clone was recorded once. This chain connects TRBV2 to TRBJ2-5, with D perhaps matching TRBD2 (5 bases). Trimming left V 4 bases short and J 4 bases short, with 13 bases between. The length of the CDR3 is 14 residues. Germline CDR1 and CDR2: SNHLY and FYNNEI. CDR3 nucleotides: TGTGCCAGCAGTGGAATGGCGGGTAGAGAGACCCAGTACTTC. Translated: CASSGMAGRETQYF.

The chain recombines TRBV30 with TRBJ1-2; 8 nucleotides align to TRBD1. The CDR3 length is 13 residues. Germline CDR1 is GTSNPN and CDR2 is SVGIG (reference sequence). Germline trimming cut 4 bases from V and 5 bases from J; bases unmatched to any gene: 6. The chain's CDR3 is CAWTAGGWYGYTF. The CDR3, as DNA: TGTGCCTGGACTGCAGGGGGCTGGTATGGCTACACCTTC.

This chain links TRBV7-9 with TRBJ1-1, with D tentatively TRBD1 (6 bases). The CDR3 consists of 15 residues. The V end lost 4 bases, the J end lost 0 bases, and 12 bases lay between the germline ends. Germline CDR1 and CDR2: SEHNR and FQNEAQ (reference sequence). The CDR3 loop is CASSSQTGVNTEAFF. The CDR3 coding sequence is TGTGCCAGCAGCTCCCAGACAGGCGTGAACACTGAAGCTTTCTTT.

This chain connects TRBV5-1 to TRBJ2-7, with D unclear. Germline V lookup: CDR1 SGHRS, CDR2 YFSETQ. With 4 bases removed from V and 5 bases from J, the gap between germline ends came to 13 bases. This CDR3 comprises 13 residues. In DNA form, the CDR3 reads TGCGCCAGCAGCGTTGGATCCCGGGACGAGCAGTACTTC. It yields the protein CASSVGSRDEQYF.

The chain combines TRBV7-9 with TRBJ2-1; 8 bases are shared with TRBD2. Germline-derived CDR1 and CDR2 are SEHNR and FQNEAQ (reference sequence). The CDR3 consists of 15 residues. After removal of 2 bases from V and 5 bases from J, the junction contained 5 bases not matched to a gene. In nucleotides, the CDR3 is TGTGCCAGCAGCTTAAGTCTAGCGGGCCACAATGAGCAGTTCTTC. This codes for CASSLSLAGHNEQFF.

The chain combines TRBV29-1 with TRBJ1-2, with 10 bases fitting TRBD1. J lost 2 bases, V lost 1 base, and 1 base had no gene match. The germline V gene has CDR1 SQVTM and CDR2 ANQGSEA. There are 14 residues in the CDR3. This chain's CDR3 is CSVEGGQGNYGYTF. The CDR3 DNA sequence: TGCAGCGTTGAAGGGGGACAGGGGAACTATGGCTACACCTTC.

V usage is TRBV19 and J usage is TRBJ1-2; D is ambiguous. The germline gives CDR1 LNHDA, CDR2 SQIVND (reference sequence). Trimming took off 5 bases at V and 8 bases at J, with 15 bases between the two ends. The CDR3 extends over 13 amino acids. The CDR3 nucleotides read TGTGCCAGTAGTCCTGCAGGCTTTGAAGGCTACACCTTC. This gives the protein CASSPAGFEGYTF. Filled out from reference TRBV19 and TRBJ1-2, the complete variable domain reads DGGITQSPKYLFRKEGQNVTLSCEQNLNHDAMYWYRQDPGQGLRLIYYSQIVNDFQKGDIAEGYSVSREKKESFPLTVTSAQKNPTAFYLCASSPAGFEGYTFGSGTRLTVV.

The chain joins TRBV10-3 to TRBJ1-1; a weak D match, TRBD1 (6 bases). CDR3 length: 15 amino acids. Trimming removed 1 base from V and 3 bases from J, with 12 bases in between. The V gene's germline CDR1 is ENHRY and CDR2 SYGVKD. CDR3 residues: CAISELLGGDTEAFF. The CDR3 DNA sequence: TGTGCCATCAGTGAGTTATTAGGGGGGGACACTGAAGCTTTCTTT.

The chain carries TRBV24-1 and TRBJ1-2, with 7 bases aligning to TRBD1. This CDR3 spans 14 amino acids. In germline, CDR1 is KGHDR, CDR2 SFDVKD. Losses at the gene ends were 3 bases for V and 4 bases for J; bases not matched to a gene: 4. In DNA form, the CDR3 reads TGTGCCACCAGTGATAGGACAGGCGGCTATGGCTACACCTTC. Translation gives CATSDRTGGYGYTF.

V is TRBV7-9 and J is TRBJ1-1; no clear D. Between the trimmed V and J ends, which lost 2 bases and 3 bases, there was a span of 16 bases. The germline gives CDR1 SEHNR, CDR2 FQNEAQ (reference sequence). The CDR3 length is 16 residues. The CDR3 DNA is TGTGCCAGCAGCTTATTTCGGGAACTGGGTGACACTGAAGCTTTCTTT. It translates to CASSLFRELGDTEAFF.

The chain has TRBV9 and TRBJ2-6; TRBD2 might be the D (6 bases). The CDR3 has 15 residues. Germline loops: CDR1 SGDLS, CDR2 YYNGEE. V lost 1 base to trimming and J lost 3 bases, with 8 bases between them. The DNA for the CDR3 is TGTGCCAGCAGCGTACGGGGAGGTGGGGCCAACGTCCTGACTTTC. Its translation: CASSVRGGGANVLTF.

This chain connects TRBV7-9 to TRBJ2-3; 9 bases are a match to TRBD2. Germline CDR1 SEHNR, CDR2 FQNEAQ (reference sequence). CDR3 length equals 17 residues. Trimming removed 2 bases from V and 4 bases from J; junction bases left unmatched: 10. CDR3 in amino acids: CASSLPSLAGMADTQYF. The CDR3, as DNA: TGTGCCAGCAGCTTACCGTCCCTAGCGGGAATGGCAGATACGCAGTATTTT.

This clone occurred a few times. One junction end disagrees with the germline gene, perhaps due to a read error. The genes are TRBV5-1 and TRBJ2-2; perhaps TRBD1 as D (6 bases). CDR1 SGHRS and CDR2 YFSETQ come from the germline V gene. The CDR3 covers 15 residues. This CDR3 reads CASSPGQTNAGELFF. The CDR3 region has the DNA TGCGCCAGCAGCCCTGGACAGACGAACGCCGGGGAGCTGTTTTTT.

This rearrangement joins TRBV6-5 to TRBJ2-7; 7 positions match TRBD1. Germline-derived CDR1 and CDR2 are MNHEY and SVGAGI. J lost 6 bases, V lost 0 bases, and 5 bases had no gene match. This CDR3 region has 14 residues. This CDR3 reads CASSYSPNRGEQYF. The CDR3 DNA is TGTGCCAGCAGTTACTCGCCCAACAGGGGCGAGCAGTACTTC.

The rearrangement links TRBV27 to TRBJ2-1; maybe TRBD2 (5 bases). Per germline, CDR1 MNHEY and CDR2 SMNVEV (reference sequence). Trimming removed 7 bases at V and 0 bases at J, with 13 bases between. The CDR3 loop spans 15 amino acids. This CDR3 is CASTRTGSSYNEQFF. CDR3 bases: TGTGCCAGCACCAGGACGGGGAGCTCCTACAATGAGCAGTTCTTC.

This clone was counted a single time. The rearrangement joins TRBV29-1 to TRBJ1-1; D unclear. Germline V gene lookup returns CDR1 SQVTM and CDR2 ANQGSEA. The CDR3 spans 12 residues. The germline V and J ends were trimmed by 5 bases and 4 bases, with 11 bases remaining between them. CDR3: CSVRFGGTEAFF. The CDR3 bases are TGCAGCGTTCGGTTCGGTGGCACTGAAGCTTTCTTT.

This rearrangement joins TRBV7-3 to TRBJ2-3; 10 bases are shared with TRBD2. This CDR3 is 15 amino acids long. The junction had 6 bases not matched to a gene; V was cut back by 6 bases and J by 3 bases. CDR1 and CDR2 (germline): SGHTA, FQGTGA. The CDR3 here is CASSSGRPQTDTQYF. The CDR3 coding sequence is TGTGCCAGCAGTAGCGGGAGGCCCCAGACAGATACGCAGTATTTT.

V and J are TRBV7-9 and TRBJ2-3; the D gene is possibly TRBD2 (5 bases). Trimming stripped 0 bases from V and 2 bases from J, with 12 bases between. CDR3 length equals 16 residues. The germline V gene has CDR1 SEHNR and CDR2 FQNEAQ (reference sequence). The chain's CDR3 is CASSLAKREPTDTQYF. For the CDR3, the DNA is TGTGCCAGCAGCTTAGCTAAACGGGAACCCACAGATACGCAGTATTTT.

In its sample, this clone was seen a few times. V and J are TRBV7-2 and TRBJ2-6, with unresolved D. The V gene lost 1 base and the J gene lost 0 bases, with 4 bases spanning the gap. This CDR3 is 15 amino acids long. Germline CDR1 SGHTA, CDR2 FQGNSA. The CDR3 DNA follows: TGTGCCAGCAGCTTAGGGGCCTCTGGGGCCAACGTCCTGACTTTC. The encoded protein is CASSLGASGANVLTF. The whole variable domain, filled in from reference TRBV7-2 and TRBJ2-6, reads GAGVSQSPSNKVTEKGKDVELRCDPISGHTALYWYRQSLGQGLEFLIYFQGNSAPDKSGLPSDRFSAERTGGSVSTLTIQRTQQEDSAVYLCASSLGASGANVLTFGAGSRLTVL.

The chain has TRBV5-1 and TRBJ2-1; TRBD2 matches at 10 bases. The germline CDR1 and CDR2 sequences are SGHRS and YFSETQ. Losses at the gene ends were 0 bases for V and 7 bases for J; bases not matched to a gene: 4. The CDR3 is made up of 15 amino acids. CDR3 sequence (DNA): TGCGCCAGCAGCTTGGAAAGCGGGAGGGATAATGAGCAGTTCTTC. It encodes CASSLESGRDNEQFF.

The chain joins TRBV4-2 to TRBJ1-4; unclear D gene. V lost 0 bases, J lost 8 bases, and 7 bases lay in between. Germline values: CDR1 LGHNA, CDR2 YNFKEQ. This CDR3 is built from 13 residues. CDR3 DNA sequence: TGTGCCAGCAGCCAAGAAGATAGAGAAAAACTGTTTTTT. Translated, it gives CASSQEDREKLFF.